This is a list of T cell receptor beta chains from one sample in a study of PD-1 blockade in classical Hodgkin lymphoma. Using immunoSEQ multiplex PCR, the repertoire was profiled, and TCRdb retains in-frame clones only, with some absent. The top ten hold roughly a tenth of the sample, which has about 58,000 clones, approximately 90% seen once. Sequenced here: peripheral blood mononuclear cells (PBMCs), sampled before the second cycle of nivolumab. Receptors originate from a human donor with classical Hodgkin lymphoma. The CDR3 runs from the conserved cysteine through the conserved F or W. The order of the fields is V gene, clone size, CDR3 length, D gene, J gene, CDR3 DNA, CDR3 protein. D genes are given only for firm matches. Some rows have no size entry. The others give once, few or many, or a class for an expanded clone.

>TRBV7-8|.|15|TRBD1|TRBJ2-1
TGTGCCAGCAGCTCACAGGGGGCGATGTACAATGAGCAGTTCTTC
CASSSQGAMYNEQFF
>TRBV7-3|.|15|.|TRBJ2-7
TGTGCCAGCGGAGACCCCCCAGGCGCAACGGTCGAGCAGTACTTC
CASGDPPGATVEQYF
>TRBV7-6|once|13|.|TRBJ2-4
TGTGCCAGCAGCTCCGCTGTCGAAAACATTCAGTACTTC
CASSSAVENIQYF
>TRBV7-9|.|14|.|TRBJ2-2
TGTGCCAGCAGCTCAGAGGCGGGTTCCGGGGAGCTGTTTTTT
CASSSEAGSGELFF
>TRBV4-1|.|18|TRBD2|TRBJ2-7
TGCGCCAGCAGCCCTGCGGGGGGGACTAGCGGGGTCTACTACGAGCAGTACTTC
CASSPAGGTSGVYYEQYF
>TRBV30|.|17|TRBD1|TRBJ2-1
TGTGCCTGGAGTGTAGAAACCGGACAGGGCGTTAGCGGTGAGCAGTTCTTC
CAWSVETGQGVSGEQFF
>TRBV19|.|15|.|TRBJ2-1
TGTGCCAGTAGTATCCGCGGGGCCTCCTACAATGAGCAGTTCTTC
CASSIRGASYNEQFF
>TRBV19|.|15|.|TRBJ1-1
TGTGCCAGTAGTATAACGTTACAGACGAACACTGAAGCTTTCTTT
CASSITLQTNTEAFF
>TRBV10-3|.|14|.|TRBJ2-7
TGTGCCATCAGACTCGGACAGACAGCTTACGAGCAGTACTTC
CAIRLGQTAYEQYF
>TRBV27|once|13|.|TRBJ1-1
TGTGCCAGTTACGGGAGGGAGAACACTGAAGCTTTCTTT
CASYGRENTEAFF
>TRBV9|.|13|.|TRBJ2-2
TGTGCCAGCAGCGCCACTCCCGGAGGGGAGCTGTTTTTT
CASSATPGGELFF
>TRBV27|.|14|.|TRBJ2-7
TGTGCCAGCAGTTTCAACCCCAGGTCCTACGAGCAGTACTTC
CASSFNPRSYEQYF
>TRBV12-2|once|19|.|TRBJ1-5
TGTGCAAGTCGCACCTCGCCGGGACAGGGAATTGATAGCAATCAGCCCCAGCATTTT
CASRTSPGQGIDSNQPQHF
>TRBV5-6|.|16|.|TRBJ2-7
TGTGCCAGCAGCCCCCCCTGGGCAGGGGACCCCTACGAGCAGTACTTC
CASSPPWAGDPYEQYF
>TRBV7-9|once|16|.|TRBJ2-3
TGTGCCAGCAGCTTAACCCGGGACGGCTACACAGATACGCAGTATTTT
CASSLTRDGYTDTQYF
>TRBV2|.|13|.|TRBJ1-2
TGTGCCAGCAGGATGACAGCGGGTGATGGCTACACCTTC
CASRMTAGDGYTF
>TRBV19|.|14|.|TRBJ1-1
TGTGCCAGTAGTGTGGGACTGCCGAACACTGAAGCTTTCTTT
CASSVGLPNTEAFF
>TRBV4-3|.|14|TRBD1|TRBJ1-5
TGCGCCAGCAGCCCTACAGGGGGCGGTCAGCCCCAGCATTTT
CASSPTGGGQPQHF
>TRBV6-1|.|18|.|TRBJ2-4
TGTGCCAGCAGTGAAGTTGAGAAGGGGAGCGGGGCCAAAAACATTCAGTACTTC
CASSEVEKGSGAKNIQYF
>TRBV7-6|.|17|.|TRBJ2-1
TGTGCCAGCAGCTTCTCCTCGGTGGGAAAAAGCTACAATGAGCAGTTCTTC
CASSFSSVGKSYNEQFF
>TRBV5-4|.|15|TRBD2|TRBJ2-3
TGTGCCAGCAGCGTTTGGGGGGGATCGACAGATACGCAGTATTTT
CASSVWGGSTDTQYF
>TRBV28|.|10|.|TRBJ2-2
TGTGCCACCAAGTGGGGGGAGCTGTTTTTT
CATKWGELFF
>TRBV27|.|13|.|TRBJ1-2
TGTGCCAGCAGTTTAAGGGCAGCTTATGGCTACACCTTC
CASSLRAAYGYTF
>TRBV10-3|many|15|TRBD1|TRBJ1-6
TGTGCCATCCGGCGGGACAGGGGATCCAGTTCACCCCTCCACTTT
CAIRRDRGSSSPLHF
>TRBV10-1|.|16|.|TRBJ2-7
TGCGCCAGCGATCCAGAAGGGACACTCATTTACTACGAGCAGTACTTC
CASDPEGTLIYYEQYF
>TRBV7-6|.|15|TRBD1|TRBJ1-6
TGTGCCAGCAGCTTTAGGGGACAGGGCTATTCACCCCTCCACTTT
CASSFRGQGYSPLHF
>TRBV9|many|15|.|TRBJ2-1
TGTGCCAGCAGCGTAGGGAATCGAAAAGACAATGAGCAGTTCTTC
CASSVGNRKDNEQFF
>TRBV21-1|.|15|.|TRBJ2-7
TGTGCCAGCAGCAAAGGACAGGGATTTGCCTACGAGCAGTACTTC
CASSKGQGFAYEQYF
>TRBV19|.|14|.|TRBJ1-1
TGTGCCAGTATTCCCCCGGGGGGGGTCACTGAAGCTTTCTTT
CASIPPGGVTEAFF
>TRBV19|.|16|TRBD1|TRBJ1-3
TGTGCCAGTAGTAACGTCGGGCAGGGGGCCGAATACACCATATATTTT
CASSNVGQGAEYTIYF
>TRBV19|.|16|.|TRBJ1-1
TGTGCCAGTAGTATTGGGGAGTTTATGGTAGGGTCTGAAGCTTTCTTT
CASSIGEFMVGSEAFF
>TRBV5-1|.|14|TRBD1|TRBJ1-2
TGCGCCAGCAGCACAGGGGGCGCTGGCTATGGCTACACCTTC
CASSTGGAGYGYTF
>TRBV30|.|13|.|TRBJ1-5
TGTGCCTGGAGTGTAGAGGGGAGCCAGCCCCAGCATTTT
CAWSVEGSQPQHF
>TRBV14|.|16|TRBD2|TRBJ2-1
TGTGCCAGCAGCCCTGGGGTGACTAGCGGGAACAATGAGCAGTTCTTC
CASSPGVTSGNNEQFF
>TRBV2|once|17|.|TRBJ1-2
TGTGCCAGCAGTGAACCCCACCAGGGCCCCGCTAACTATGGCTACACCTTC
CASSEPHQGPANYGYTF
>TRBV7-9|.|12|.|TRBJ2-7
TGTGCCAGCAGCTCCGGCTACTACGAGCAGTACTTC
CASSSGYYEQYF
>TRBV5-1|once|14|.|TRBJ1-4
TGCGCCAGCAGCTTGGTCAGTACATCTGAAAAACTGTTTTTT
CASSLVSTSEKLFF
>TRBV6-1|.|14|.|TRBJ2-7
TGTGCCAGCAGTGAGACACTCTACGCCTACGAGCAGTACTTC
CASSETLYAYEQYF
>TRBV19|.|14|.|TRBJ1-1
TGTGCCAGTAGTATACCAGATATGAACACTGAAGCTTTCTTT
CASSIPDMNTEAFF
>TRBV5-1|.|20|.|TRBJ2-7
TGCGCCAGCAGCGCAACCCCCGGGGTCCCTACGTACCGCCCCTCCTACGAGCAGTACTTC
CASSATPGVPTYRPSYEQYF
>TRBV7-9|.|17|TRBD1|TRBJ1-5
TGTGCCAGCAGCGTTCATCACGGGGACAGGTCGAGTCAGCCCCAGCATTTT
CASSVHHGDRSSQPQHF
>TRBV25-1|.|15|.|TRBJ1-6
TGTGCCAGCAGTCTTTCAGTAAACCCAAATTCACCCCTCCACTTT
CASSLSVNPNSPLHF
>TRBV28|.|14|.|TRBJ1-3
TGTGCCAGCAGTTTAAGGCCCCCAGGAAACACCATATATTTT
CASSLRPPGNTIYF
>TRBV4-3|.|17|TRBD1|TRBJ2-2
TGCGCCAGCAGCCCCCCCTACGGGACAGATAACACCGGGGAGCTGTTTTTT
CASSPPYGTDNTGELFF
>TRBV27|.|17|.|TRBJ2-7
TGTGCCAGCAGTTTACCCCCCCAGAGGACCCTTTCCTACGAGCAGTACTTC
CASSLPPQRTLSYEQYF
>TRBV29-1|.|13|.|TRBJ1-2
TGCAGCGTTGAGACAGTCCCAGACTATGGCTACACCTTC
CSVETVPDYGYTF
>TRBV29-1|.|13|.|TRBJ1-5
TGCAGCGTTGAGTCAGGGAACGGTCAGCCCCAGCATTTT
CSVESGNGQPQHF
>TRBV10-3|.|16|.|TRBJ2-7
TGTGCCATCAGTGAGTGGGACCTGGACAGCCCCTACGAGCAGTACTTC
CAISEWDLDSPYEQYF
>TRBV9|.|18|TRBD2|TRBJ2-2
TGTGCCAGCAGCGTAATACCTCGACCTAGCGGGAACACCGGGGAGCTGTTTTTT
CASSVIPRPSGNTGELFF
>TRBV29-1|.|17|TRBD1|TRBJ1-2
TGCAGCGTCCCGGCCGGGGACAGGAGCAAAGGAGACTATGGCTACACCTTC
CSVPAGDRSKGDYGYTF
>TRBV6-5|.|15|.|TRBJ2-4
TGTGCCAGCAGTTACTCGACAAGTTCGAAAAACATTCAGTACTTC
CASSYSTSSKNIQYF
>TRBV9|.|16|TRBD2|TRBJ2-7
TGTGCCAGCAGCGCCCAGCGGGAGAACCCCCCCTACGAGCAGTACTTC
CASSAQRENPPYEQYF
>TRBV7-3|.|17|TRBD1|TRBJ2-3
TGTGCCAGCAGCTTATTGCCGACGCAGGGGGCCGGAGATACGCAGTATTTT
CASSLLPTQGAGDTQYF